A single T cell receptor beta chain is shown here with its context. The data were produced by immunoSEQ multiplex PCR, yet TCRdb's version contains in-frame clones alone and is incomplete. The table has about 210,000 clones, approximately 82% seen once; the top ten hold approximately 12%. The junction had 17 bases not matched to a gene; V was cut back by 5 bases and J by 6 bases. The length of the CDR3 is 18 residues. Per germline, CDR1 SGHAT and CDR2 FQNNGV. The data derive from a study of blood T cell repertoires in COVID-19. The chain recombines TRBV11-2 with TRBJ1-1; 11 bases match TRBD1. Sequenced input: peripheral blood. This clonotype was obtained from a woman aged 35 to 49 with acute or convalescent COVID-19. CDR3 DNA sequence: TGTGCCAGCAGCCCCTGGACAGGGGGCCTGAGGTCCAACCCTGAAGCTTTCTTT. Protein: CASSPWTGGLRSNPEAFF.